The source of this TCR beta chain is a study of OX40 agonist ivuxolimab in advanced cancers. TCRdb's table, derived via immunoSEQ multiplex PCR, lists solely in-frame clones and lacks some. The sample holds around 50,000 clones, 80% to 90% seen once. V was shortened by 7 bases and J by 7 bases, with 13 bases between the two germline ends. Germline V CDR1 and CDR2: SNHLY, FYNNEI. The length of the CDR3 is 13 residues. Study results and limitations: With doses of 0.1 to 3.0 mg/kg, CD4+ and CD8+ blood T cells had undergone clonal expansion by week 6. On average, CD8+ T cells showed a greater number of expanded clones than CD4+.

In regard to this clone: Its specificity is unknown.

This TCR was sampled from an adult with an advanced solid tumor such as melanoma, head and neck, liver or kidney cancer. The rearrangement joins TRBV2 to TRBJ1-4; possible D gene TRBD1, 6 bases. The input for sequencing was CD4+ or CD8+ T cells sorted from blood, taken in a trial of the OX40 agonist ivuxolimab. CDR3: CASTSGAAEKLFF. For the CDR3, the DNA is TGTGCCAGCACATCAGGGGCGGCTGAAAAACTGTTTTTT.